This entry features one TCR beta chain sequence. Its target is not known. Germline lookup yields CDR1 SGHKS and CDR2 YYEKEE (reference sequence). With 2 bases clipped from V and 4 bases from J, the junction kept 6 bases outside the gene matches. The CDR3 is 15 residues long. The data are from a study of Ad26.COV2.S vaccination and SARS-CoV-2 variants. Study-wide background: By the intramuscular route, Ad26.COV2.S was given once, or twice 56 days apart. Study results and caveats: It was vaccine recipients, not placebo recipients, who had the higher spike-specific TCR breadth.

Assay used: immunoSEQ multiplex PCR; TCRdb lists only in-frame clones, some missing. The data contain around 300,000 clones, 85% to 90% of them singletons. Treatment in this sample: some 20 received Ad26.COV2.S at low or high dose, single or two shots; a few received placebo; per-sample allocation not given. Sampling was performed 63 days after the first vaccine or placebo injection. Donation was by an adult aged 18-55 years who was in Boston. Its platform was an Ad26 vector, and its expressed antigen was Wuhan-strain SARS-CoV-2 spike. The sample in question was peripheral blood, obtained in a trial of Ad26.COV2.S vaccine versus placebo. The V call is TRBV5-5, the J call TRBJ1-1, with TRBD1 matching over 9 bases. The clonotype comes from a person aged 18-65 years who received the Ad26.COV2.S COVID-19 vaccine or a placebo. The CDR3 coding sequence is TGTGCCAGCAGCTTCACAGGGGGCGCTGGCACTGAAGCTTTCTTT. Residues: CASSFTGGAGTEAFF.